These 26 T cell receptor beta chains came from one sample sequenced in a study of cytomegalovirus exposure and HLA in healthy donors. The PCR made use of 60 Vbeta and 13 Jbeta primers. Here immunoSEQ multiplex PCR was the method, and the copy in TCRdb shows in-frame clones only, minus some. This sample has some 120,000 clones; approximately 68% occur once, and the top ten carry roughly 1.6%. Material for sequencing was PBMCs. The receptors shown here come from a man in his thirties or forties in good health and CMV-seropositive.

The rearrangement joins TRBV6-6 to TRBJ2-1; 9 nucleotides align to TRBD1. CDR1 and CDR2 (germline): MNHNY, SVGAGI (reference sequence). This CDR3 comprises 15 residues. V lost 7 bases to trimming and J lost 1 base; unmatched junction nucleotides: 5. CDR3 sequence (DNA): TGTGCCAGCAACAGGGGGCGTAGGTCCTACAATGAGCAGTTCTTC. Translation: CASNRGRRSYNEQFF.

This clone has more than one count but fewer than ten. The genes are TRBV5-1 and TRBJ1-1; TRBD1 matches at 8 bases. Germline values: CDR1 SGHRS, CDR2 YFSETQ. The CDR3 is made up of 14 amino acids. J lost 6 bases, V lost 5 bases, and 9 bases had no gene match. Here the CDR3 DNA reads TGCGCCAGCAGTTCGGACAGGGAAAGCCCTGAAGCTTTCTTT. Protein sequence: CASSSDRESPEAFF.

The chain joins TRBV30 to TRBJ1-4, with 7 positions matching TRBD1. Germline V gives CDR1 GTSNPN, CDR2 SVGIG (reference sequence). The V and J ends lost 6 bases and 0 bases, in that order; junction bases with no gene match: 10. The CDR3 loop spans 16 amino acids. In DNA form, the CDR3 reads TGTGCCTGTGGGCCGGGACAGCTCTCAACTAATGAAAAACTGTTTTTT. Translating it yields CACGPGQLSTNEKLFF.

This clone was seen a few times. The gene calls are TRBV5-8 and TRBJ2-7; 9 bases align to TRBD1. The CDR3 length is 16 residues. Germline trimming cut 3 bases from V and 2 bases from J; bases unmatched to any gene: 9. The germline V gene has CDR1 SGHTS and CDR2 YDEGEE. The CDR3 spells CASSSPPRTGAYEQYF. CDR3 bases: TGTGCCAGCAGCTCACCTCCAAGGACAGGGGCCTACGAGCAGTACTTC.

This clone occurred a few times. The V call is TRBV7-3, the J call TRBJ1-1, with no clear D. Germline V gene sequence: CDR1 SGHTA, CDR2 FQGTGA. Trimming cost V 2 bases and J 0 bases, with 13 bases left between them. CDR3 size: 16 residues. The CDR3 nucleotides read TGTGCCAGCAGCTTAGGTGCCGGGAGTTTGAACACTGAAGCTTTCTTT. As protein: CASSLGAGSLNTEAFF.

V usage is TRBV28 and J usage is TRBJ2-1; 7 positions match TRBD2. This CDR3 has 14 residues. Germline V CDR1 and CDR2: MDHEN, SYDVKM. The trim removed 2 bases at V and 8 bases at J, leaving 6 bases unmatched. Here the CDR3 reads CASSLEAGVYEQFF. The DNA of the CDR3 is TGTGCCAGCAGTTTAGAGGCGGGAGTTTATGAGCAGTTCTTC.

Regarding this clone: An end of the junction does not agree with germline; a read error may underlie this. The rearrangement uses TRBV7-9 and TRBJ2-1; 7 positions agree with TRBD2. The CDR3 length is 19 residues. Germline loops: CDR1 SEHNR, CDR2 FQNEAQ (reference sequence). CDR3 protein: CTSSLVYWLADSSYNEQFF. CDR3 bases: TGTACCAGCAGCTTAGTATATTGGCTAGCGGATAGCTCCTACAATGAGCAGTTCTTC.

The chain carries TRBV10-3 and TRBJ1-2; TRBD1 matches at 8 bases. After removal of 9 bases from V and 4 bases from J, the junction contained 13 bases not matched to a gene. The CDR3 spans 15 residues. Germline values: CDR1 ENHRY, CDR2 SYGVKD. The CDR3 sequence is CAINSGGQAVYGYTF. CDR3 nucleotide sequence: TGTGCCATAAATAGTGGGGGACAGGCGGTCTATGGCTACACCTTC.

This clone turned up a few times. The chain uses TRBV5-1 and TRBJ1-1; 7 bases map to TRBD1. The CDR3 runs 17 residues. J lost 0 bases, V lost 3 bases, and 11 bases had no gene match. Germline-derived CDR1 and CDR2 are SGHRS and YFSETQ. CDR3 sequence: CASSSSSGGIMNTEAFF. The CDR3 DNA reads TGCGCCAGCAGCTCTAGCTCAGGGGGGATAATGAACACTGAAGCTTTCTTT.

J is TRBJ1-5 and V is TRBV13, with D unresolved. CDR1 and CDR2 (germline): PRHDT, FYEKMQ (reference sequence). V shed 1 base and J shed 3 bases, with 7 bases lying between them. CDR3 length: 14 amino acids. This CDR3 is CASSLEQTNQPQHF. The CDR3 region has the DNA TGTGCCAGCAGCTTAGAACAGACCAATCAGCCCCAGCATTTT.

Worth noting for this clone: Other DNA sequences in the sample encode the same CDR3. The V gene is TRBV5-1, the J gene TRBJ2-5, with a tentative D call TRBD2 (6 bases). The CDR3 is 13 residues long. Germline CDR1 is SGHRS and CDR2 is YFSETQ. Trimming left V 4 bases short and J 1 base short, with 8 bases between. This CDR3 is CASSPGGQETQYF. The CDR3 DNA follows: TGCGCCAGCAGCCCCGGGGGCCAAGAGACCCAGTACTTC.

V usage is TRBV7-3 and J usage is TRBJ2-1; 10 bases align to TRBD2. This CDR3 is built from 19 residues. Germline CDR1 is SGHTA and CDR2 is FQGTGA. V dropped 6 bases and J dropped 4; count of bases not matched to a gene: 18. CDR3 sequence (DNA): TGTGCCAGCAGTCGATCCCCAACTCTAGCGGGAGACCTATACAATGAGCAGTTCTTC. It specifies CASSRSPTLAGDLYNEQFF.

This clone was seen a handful of times. The rearrangement joins TRBV9 to TRBJ2-5, with TRBD1 matching 10 bases. The J call is uncertain, as TRBJ2-7 better fits the DNA end. The CDR3 has 15 residues. Germline V CDR1 and CDR2: SGDLS, YYNGEE. The DNA for the CDR3 is TGTGCCAGCAGCGTAGACGGGACAGGGGACTACGAGCAGTACTTC. It encodes CASSVDGTGDYEQYF.

The V gene is TRBV6-6, the J gene TRBJ2-6, with D perhaps TRBD1 (6 bases). Germline V gives CDR1 MNHNY, CDR2 SVGAGI (reference sequence). The ends were cut back, 2 bases at V and 4 bases at J, with 12 bases in the middle. The CDR3 sequence is 16 residues long. The CDR3: CASSYPTGFGANVLTF. The CDR3 coding sequence is TGTGCCAGCAGTTACCCAACAGGGTTCGGGGCCAACGTCCTGACTTTC.

The chain uses TRBV2 and TRBJ1-2, with 7 bases that match TRBD1. The CDR3 is 15 residues long. Trimming took 3 bases from V and 4 from J; bases not matched to a gene: 8. Looked up from germline, CDR1 is SNHLY and CDR2 is FYNNEI. The CDR3 DNA follows: TGTGCCAGCAGTGACAGGGGGTTTTTCGGCTATGGCTACACCTTC. Its translation is CASSDRGFFGYGYTF.

This clone was recorded a few times. The V and J genes are TRBV7-2 and TRBJ2-5; 7 nucleotides line up with TRBD1. Germline V gene data show CDR1 as SGHTA and CDR2 as FQGNSA. There are 13 residues in the CDR3. After removal of 6 bases from V and 2 bases from J, the junction contained 3 bases not matched to a gene. The CDR3 loop reads CASRRDRQETQYF. Written as DNA, the CDR3 is TGTGCCAGCAGACGGGACAGACAAGAGACCCAGTACTTC.

This clone was seen only once. The chain uses TRBV7-2 and TRBJ1-5, with D unresolved. This CDR3 is built from 16 residues. The ends were cut back, 5 bases at V and 2 bases at J, with 16 bases in the middle. CDR1 is SGHTA, CDR2 FQGNSA, per germline. The CDR3 nucleotides are TGTGCCAGCAGCCCGTTATCTACCTCGGGCAATCAGCCCCAGCATTTT. This gives the protein CASSPLSTSGNQPQHF.

The CDR3 DNA reads as TGTGCCAGCAGGGTGGACAGGGCGGATGGCTACACCTTC. Translating gives CASRVDRADGYTF. This chain uses TRBV2 with TRBJ1-2; 8 bases map to TRBD1. The trim removed 6 bases at V and 6 bases at J, leaving 6 bases unmatched. This CDR3 spans 13 amino acids. Germline values: CDR1 SNHLY, CDR2 FYNNEI.

This clone has more than one count but fewer than ten. This chain joins TRBV6-5 and TRBJ1-2; D might be TRBD1 (5 bases). V lost 6 bases and J 3 bases, leaving 11 bases between the germline ends. CDR1 MNHEY and CDR2 SVGAGI come from the germline V gene. The CDR3 consists of 13 residues. CDR3 region: CASRQWGDYGYTF. The DNA for the CDR3 is TGTGCCAGCAGGCAGTGGGGGGACTATGGCTACACCTTC.

The chain is built from TRBV7-9 and TRBJ1-5, with TRBD1 as a possible D gene (6 bases). Between the trimmed V and J ends, which lost 1 base and 8 bases, there was a span of 15 bases. This CDR3 comprises 15 residues. CDR1 is SEHNR and CDR2 is FQNEAQ in the germline V gene (reference sequence). The CDR3 sequence is CASSLGQGLFEPQHF. CDR3 DNA: TGTGCCAGCAGCTTAGGCCAGGGGCTCTTTGAGCCCCAGCATTTT.

The J gene is TRBJ1-6, the V gene TRBV5-4, with D possibly matching TRBD1 (6 bases). The CDR3 sequence is 14 residues long. Per the germline V gene, CDR1 is SGHNT and CDR2 is YYREEE (reference sequence). Trimming took 4 bases from V and 8 from J, leaving 13 bases between them. The CDR3 here is CASSRTGLDSPLHF. Here the CDR3 DNA reads TGTGCCAGCAGCCGTACAGGGCTTGATTCACCCCTCCACTTT.

V gene TRBV5-4 combines with J gene TRBJ1-5; D perhaps matches TRBD1 (5 bases). The V end lost 0 bases, the J end lost 5 bases, and 12 bases lay between the germline ends. From germline, CDR1 is SGHNT and CDR2 YYREEE (reference sequence). The CDR3 is made up of 15 amino acids. CDR3 amino acids: CASSLDGGPDQPQHF. Here the CDR3 DNA reads TGTGCCAGCAGCTTGGACGGGGGTCCAGATCAGCCCCAGCATTTT.

V gene TRBV5-1 combines with J gene TRBJ1-2; the match to TRBD1 covers 12 bases. The CDR3 is made up of 17 amino acids. Trimming cost V 6 bases and J 5 bases; bases outside gene matches: 14. Germline V gene data show CDR1 as SGHRS and CDR2 as YFSETQ. CDR3 nucleotide sequence: TGCGCCAGCAACCGGGGACAGGGGGCGAAAACCCATTATGGCTACACCTTC. It translates to CASNRGQGAKTHYGYTF.

In DNA, the CDR3 is TGTGCCAGCAGGGAGAATGGTGAGCATGGCTACACCTTC. Encoded protein: CASRENGEHGYTF. The chain has TRBV6-5 and TRBJ1-2; D remains ambiguous. In germline, CDR1 is MNHEY, CDR2 SVGAGI. The CDR3 sequence is 13 residues long. V dropped 6 bases and J dropped 6 bases, with 14 bases sitting between them.

This clone has a handful of counts. The rearrangement links TRBV5-6 to TRBJ2-7; 8 bases map to TRBD1. The ends lost 2 bases at V and 6 bases at J; junction bases unmatched: 1. Germline CDR1 SGHDT, CDR2 YYEEEE. The CDR3 consists of 12 residues. CDR3 bases: TGTGCCAGCAGCTTCGGACAGGGCGAGCAGTACTTC. This sequence encodes CASSFGQGEQYF.

The chain carries TRBV5-6 and TRBJ2-7; TRBD1 might be the D (6 bases). V lost 1 base to trimming and J lost 4 bases, with 9 bases between them. The CDR3 contains 13 residues. From germline, CDR1 is SGHDT and CDR2 YYEEEE. CDR3 protein: CASSLWDKYEQYF. CDR3 coding DNA: TGTGCCAGCAGCTTGTGGGACAAATACGAGCAGTACTTC.